This T cell receptor (beta chain) emerged from a study of T cell responses to AZD1222 COVID-19 vaccine. This CDR3 has 11 residues. The V end lost 11 bases, the J end lost 8 bases, and 15 bases lay between the germline ends. CDR1 is LNHDA and CDR2 is SQIVND in the germline V gene (reference sequence). Here immunoSEQ multiplex PCR was the method, and the copy in TCRdb shows in-frame clones only, minus some. The repertoire includes some 140,000 clones, roughly 86% of them detected once, and under 6% sits in the top ten. The sample consisted of peripheral blood, taken 28 days after the second AZD1222 dose. This receptor was identified in an adult who received the AZD1222 COVID-19 vaccine. J is TRBJ1-2 and V is TRBV19; D is undetermined. CDR3 nucleotides: TGTGCCGTAGGGCCGGCGGGCGGCTACACCTTC. It is translated as CAVGPAGGYTF. The full variable domain, rest sourced from reference TRBV19 and TRBJ1-2, is DGGITQSPKYLFRKEGQNVTLSCEQNLNHDAMYWYRQDPGQGLRLIYYSQIVNDFQKGDIAEGYSVSREKKESFPLTVTSAQKNPTAFYLCAVGPAGGYTFGSGTRLTVV.